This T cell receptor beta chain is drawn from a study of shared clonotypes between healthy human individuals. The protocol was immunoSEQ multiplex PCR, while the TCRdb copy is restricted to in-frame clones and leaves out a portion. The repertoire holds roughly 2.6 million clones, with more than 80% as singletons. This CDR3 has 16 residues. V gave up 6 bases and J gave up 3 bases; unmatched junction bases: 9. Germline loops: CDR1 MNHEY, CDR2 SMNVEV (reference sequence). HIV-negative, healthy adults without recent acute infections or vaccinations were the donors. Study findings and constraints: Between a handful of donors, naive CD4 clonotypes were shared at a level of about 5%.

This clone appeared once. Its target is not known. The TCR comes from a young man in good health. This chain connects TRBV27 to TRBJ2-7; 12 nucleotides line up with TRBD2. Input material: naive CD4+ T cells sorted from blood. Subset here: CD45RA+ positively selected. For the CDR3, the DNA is TGTGCCAGCAGGGATTGGACTAGCGGGGCCTACTACGAGCAGTACTTC. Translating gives CASRDWTSGAYYEQYF.